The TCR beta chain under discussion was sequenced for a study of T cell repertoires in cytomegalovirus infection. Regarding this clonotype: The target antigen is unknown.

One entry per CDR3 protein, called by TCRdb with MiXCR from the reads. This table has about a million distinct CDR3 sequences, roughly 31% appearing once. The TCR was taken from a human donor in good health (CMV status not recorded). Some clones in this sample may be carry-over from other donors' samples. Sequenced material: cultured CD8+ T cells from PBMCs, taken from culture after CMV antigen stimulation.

The CDR3 nucleotides are TGTGCCAGCAGCTTAGGGGCCGAGCCCCAGCATTTT. Residues: CASSLGAEPQHF. This chain joins TRBV7-2 and TRBJ1-5; D gene ambiguous. Germline V CDR1 and CDR2: SGHTA, FQGNSA. The CDR3 sequence is 12 residues long. Trimming took 1 base from V and 8 from J, leaving 6 bases between them.